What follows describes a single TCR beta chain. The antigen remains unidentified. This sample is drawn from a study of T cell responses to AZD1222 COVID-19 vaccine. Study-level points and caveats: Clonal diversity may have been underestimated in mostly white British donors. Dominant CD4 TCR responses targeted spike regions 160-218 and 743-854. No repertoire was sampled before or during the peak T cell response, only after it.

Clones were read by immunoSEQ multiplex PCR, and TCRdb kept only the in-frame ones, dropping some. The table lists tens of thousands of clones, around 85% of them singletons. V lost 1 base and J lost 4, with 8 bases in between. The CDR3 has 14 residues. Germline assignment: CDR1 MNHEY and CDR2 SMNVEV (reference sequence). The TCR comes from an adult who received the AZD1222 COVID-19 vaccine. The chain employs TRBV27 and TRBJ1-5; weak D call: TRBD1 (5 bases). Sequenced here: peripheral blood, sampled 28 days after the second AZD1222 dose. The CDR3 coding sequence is TGTGCCAGCAGTTTATTGAGGGGTAATCAGCCCCAGCATTTT. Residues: CASSLLRGNQPQHF.